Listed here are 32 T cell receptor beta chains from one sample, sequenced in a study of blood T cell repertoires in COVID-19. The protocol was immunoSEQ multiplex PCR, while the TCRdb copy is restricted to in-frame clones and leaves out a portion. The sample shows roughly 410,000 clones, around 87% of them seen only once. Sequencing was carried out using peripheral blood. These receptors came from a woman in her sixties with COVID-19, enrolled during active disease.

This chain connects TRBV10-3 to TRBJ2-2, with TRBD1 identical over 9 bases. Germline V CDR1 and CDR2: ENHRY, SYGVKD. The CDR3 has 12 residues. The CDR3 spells CGTGGHTGELFF. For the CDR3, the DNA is TGTGGAACAGGGGGCCACACCGGGGAGCTGTTTTTT.

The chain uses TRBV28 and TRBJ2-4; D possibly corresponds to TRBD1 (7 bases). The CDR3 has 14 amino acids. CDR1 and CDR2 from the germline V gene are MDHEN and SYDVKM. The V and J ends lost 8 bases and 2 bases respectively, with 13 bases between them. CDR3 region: CASSSGGPKNIQYF. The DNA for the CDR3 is TGTGCCAGCTCGTCAGGGGGGCCCAAAAACATTCAGTACTTC.

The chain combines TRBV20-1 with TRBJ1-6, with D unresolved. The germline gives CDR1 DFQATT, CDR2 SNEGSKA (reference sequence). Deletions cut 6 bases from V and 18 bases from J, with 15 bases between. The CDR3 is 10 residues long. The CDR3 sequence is CSAPRADPHF. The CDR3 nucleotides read TGCAGTGCCCCGCGGGCAGACCCCCACTTT.

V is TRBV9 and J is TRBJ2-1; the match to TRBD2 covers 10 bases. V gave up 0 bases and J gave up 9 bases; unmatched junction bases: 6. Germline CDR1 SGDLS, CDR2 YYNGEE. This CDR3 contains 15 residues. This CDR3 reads CASSVASGGAGEQFF. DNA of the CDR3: TGTGCCAGCAGCGTAGCCAGCGGGGGGGCGGGTGAGCAGTTCTTC.

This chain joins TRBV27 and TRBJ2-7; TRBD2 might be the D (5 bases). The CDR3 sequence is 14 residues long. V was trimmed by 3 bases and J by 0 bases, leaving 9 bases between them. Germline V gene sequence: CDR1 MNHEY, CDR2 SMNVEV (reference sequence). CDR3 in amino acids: CASSFPAVSYEQYF. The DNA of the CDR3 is TGTGCCAGCAGTTTCCCAGCGGTCTCCTACGAGCAGTACTTC.

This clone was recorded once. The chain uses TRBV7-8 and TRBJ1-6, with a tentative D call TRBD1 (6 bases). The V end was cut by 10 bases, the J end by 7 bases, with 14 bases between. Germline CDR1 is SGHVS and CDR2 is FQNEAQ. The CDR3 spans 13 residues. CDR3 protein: CATRGARNSPLHF. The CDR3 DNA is TGTGCCACCCGGGGGGCCCGAAATTCACCCCTCCACTTT.

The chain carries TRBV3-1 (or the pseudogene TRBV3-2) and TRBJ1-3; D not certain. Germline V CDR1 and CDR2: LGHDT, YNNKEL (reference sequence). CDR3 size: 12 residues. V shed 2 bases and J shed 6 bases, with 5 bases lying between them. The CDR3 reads CASSQYPNTIYF. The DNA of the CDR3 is TGTGCCAGCAGCCAATATCCAAACACCATATATTTT.

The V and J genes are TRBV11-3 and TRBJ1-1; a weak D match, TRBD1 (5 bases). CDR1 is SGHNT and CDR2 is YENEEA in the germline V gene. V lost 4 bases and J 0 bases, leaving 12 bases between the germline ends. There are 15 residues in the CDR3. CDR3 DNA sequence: TGTGCCAGCAGCTCCTCGACAGAGATGAACACTGAAGCTTTCTTT. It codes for CASSSSTEMNTEAFF.

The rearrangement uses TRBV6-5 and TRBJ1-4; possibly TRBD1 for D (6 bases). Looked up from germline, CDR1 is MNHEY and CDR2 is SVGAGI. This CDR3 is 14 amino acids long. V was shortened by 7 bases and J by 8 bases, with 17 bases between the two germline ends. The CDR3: CASTRGTGNEKLFF. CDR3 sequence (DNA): TGTGCCAGCACCAGGGGCACAGGGAACGAAAAACTGTTTTTT.

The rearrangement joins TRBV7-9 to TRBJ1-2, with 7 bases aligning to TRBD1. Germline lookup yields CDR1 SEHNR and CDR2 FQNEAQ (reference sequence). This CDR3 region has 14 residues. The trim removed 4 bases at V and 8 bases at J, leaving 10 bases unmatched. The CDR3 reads CASSSTQQGLGYTF. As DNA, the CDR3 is TGTGCCAGCAGCTCAACCCAACAGGGGTTGGGCTACACCTTC.

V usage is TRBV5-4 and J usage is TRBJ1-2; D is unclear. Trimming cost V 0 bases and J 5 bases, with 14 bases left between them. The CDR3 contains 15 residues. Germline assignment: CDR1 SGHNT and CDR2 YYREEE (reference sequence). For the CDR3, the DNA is TGTGCCAGCAGCTTGGAAGACGTGCGGGGATATGGCTACACCTTC. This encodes CASSLEDVRGYGYTF.

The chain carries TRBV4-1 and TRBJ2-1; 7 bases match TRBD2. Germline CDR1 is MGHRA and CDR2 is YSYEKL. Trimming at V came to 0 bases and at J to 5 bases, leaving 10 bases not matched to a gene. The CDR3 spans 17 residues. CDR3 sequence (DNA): TGCGCCAGCAGCCAAGATCCGTGGGGACTATGGGACAATGAGCAGTTCTTC. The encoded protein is CASSQDPWGLWDNEQFF.

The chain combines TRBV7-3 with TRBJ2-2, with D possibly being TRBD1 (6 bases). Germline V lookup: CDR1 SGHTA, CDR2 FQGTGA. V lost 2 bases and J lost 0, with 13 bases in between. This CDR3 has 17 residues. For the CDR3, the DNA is TGTGCCAGCAGCTTACAGGGGACGGGACCGAACACCGGGGAGCTGTTTTTT. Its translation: CASSLQGTGPNTGELFF. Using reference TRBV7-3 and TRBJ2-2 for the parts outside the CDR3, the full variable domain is GAGVSQTPSNKVTEKGKYVELRCDPISGHTALYWYRQSLGQGPEFLIYFQGTGAADDSGLPNDRFFAVRPEGSVSTLKIQRTERGDSAVYLCASSLQGTGPNTGELFFGEGSRLTVL.

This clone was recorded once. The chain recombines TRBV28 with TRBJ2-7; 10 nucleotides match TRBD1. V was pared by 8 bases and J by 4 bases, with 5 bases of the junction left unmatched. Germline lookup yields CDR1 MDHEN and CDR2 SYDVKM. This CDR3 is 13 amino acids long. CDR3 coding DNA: TGTGCCAGCCGCGGGACAGGGGTGTACGAGCAGTACTTC. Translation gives CASRGTGVYEQYF.

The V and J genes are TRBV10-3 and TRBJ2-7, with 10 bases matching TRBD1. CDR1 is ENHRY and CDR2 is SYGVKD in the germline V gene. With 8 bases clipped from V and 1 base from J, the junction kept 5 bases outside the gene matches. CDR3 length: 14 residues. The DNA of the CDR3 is TGTGCCATCTTACCGGGACAGGGGTCCTACGAGCAGTACTTC. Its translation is CAILPGQGSYEQYF.

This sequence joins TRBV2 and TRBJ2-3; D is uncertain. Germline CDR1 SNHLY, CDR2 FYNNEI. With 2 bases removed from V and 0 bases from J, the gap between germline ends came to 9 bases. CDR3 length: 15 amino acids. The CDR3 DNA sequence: TGTGCCAGCAGTGAAAGAGCATTCAGCACAGATACGCAGTATTTT. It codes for CASSERAFSTDTQYF.

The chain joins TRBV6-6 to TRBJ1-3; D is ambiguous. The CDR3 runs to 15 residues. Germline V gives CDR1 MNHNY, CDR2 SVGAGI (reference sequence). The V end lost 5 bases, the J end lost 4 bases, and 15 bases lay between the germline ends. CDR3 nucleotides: TGTGCCAGCAGTGCAAACGGGGTGGGGGGAAACACCATATATTTT. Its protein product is CASSANGVGGNTIYF.

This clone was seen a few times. As DNA, the CDR3 is TGCGCCAGCAGCTTGTCCCCAGGGGGCGTTTCTATAGGCTACACCTTC. Translating it yields CASSLSPGGVSIGYTF. The chain links TRBV5-1 to TRBJ1-2; 8 bases line up with TRBD1. The CDR3 has 16 residues. Germline assignment: CDR1 SGHRS and CDR2 YFSETQ. The V gene end was trimmed by 1 base and the J gene end by 8 bases; junction bases not matched to a gene: 13.

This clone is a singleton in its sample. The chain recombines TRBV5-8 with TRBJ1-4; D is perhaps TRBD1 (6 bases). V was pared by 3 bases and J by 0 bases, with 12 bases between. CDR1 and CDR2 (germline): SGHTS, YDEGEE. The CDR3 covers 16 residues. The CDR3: CASSSLDSATNEKLFF. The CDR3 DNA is TGTGCCAGCAGCTCCTTGGACAGCGCAACTAATGAAAAACTGTTTTTT.

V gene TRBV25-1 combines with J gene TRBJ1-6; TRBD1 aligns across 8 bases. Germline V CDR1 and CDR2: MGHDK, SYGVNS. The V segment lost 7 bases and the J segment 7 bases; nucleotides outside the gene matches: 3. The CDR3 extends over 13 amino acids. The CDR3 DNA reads TGTGCCAGCACCCGGACAGGGAATTCACCCCTCCACTTT. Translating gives CASTRTGNSPLHF.

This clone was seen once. CDR3 sequence reads: CASSPGTSGPPQFF. DNA for the CDR3: TGTGCCAGCTCACCCGGGACTAGCGGACCCCCACAGTTCTTC. The V call is TRBV18, the J call TRBJ2-1, with 11 bases aligning to TRBD2. J lost 13 bases, V lost 3 bases, and 8 bases had no gene match. CDR1 KGHSH and CDR2 LQKENI come from the germline V gene. This CDR3 is built from 14 residues.

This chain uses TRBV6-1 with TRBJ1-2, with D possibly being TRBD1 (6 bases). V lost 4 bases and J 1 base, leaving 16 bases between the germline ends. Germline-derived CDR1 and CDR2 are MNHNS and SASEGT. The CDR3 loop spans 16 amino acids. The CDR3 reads CASSGGQGSGNYGYTF. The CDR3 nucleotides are TGTGCCAGCAGTGGGGGTCAGGGGTCGGGTAACTATGGCTACACCTTC.

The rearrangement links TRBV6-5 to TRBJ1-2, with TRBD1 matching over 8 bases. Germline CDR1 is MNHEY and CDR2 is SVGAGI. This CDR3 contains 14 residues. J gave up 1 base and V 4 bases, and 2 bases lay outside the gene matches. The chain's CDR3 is CASSSGGVNYGYTF. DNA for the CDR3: TGTGCCAGCAGTTCAGGGGGCGTTAACTATGGCTACACCTTC.

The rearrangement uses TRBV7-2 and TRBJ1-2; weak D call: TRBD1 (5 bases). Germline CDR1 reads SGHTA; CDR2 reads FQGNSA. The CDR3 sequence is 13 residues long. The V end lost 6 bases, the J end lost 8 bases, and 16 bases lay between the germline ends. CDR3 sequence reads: CASRPGGEEGYTF. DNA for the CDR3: TGTGCCAGCAGACCCGGGGGAGAAGAAGGCTACACCTTC. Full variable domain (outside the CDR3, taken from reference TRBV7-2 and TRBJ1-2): GAGVSQSPSNKVTEKGKDVELRCDPISGHTALYWYRQSLGQGLEFLIYFQGNSAPDKSGLPSDRFSAERTGGSVSTLTIQRTQQEDSAVYLCASRPGGEEGYTFGSGTRLTVV.

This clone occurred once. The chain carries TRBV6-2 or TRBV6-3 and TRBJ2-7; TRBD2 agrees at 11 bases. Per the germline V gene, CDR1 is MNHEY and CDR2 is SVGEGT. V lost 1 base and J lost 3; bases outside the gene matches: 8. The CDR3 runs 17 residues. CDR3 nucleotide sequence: TGTGCCAGCAGTTACTTCATACTAGCGGGGGAAAACTACGAGCAGTACTTC. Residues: CASSYFILAGENYEQYF.

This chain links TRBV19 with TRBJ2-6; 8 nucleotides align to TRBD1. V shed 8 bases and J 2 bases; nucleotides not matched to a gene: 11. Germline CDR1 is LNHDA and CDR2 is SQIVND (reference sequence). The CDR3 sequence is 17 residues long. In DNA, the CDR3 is TGTGCCAGTTCCTCCGGACAGGGCTGGACTGGGGCCAACGTCCTGACTTTC. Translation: CASSSGQGWTGANVLTF.

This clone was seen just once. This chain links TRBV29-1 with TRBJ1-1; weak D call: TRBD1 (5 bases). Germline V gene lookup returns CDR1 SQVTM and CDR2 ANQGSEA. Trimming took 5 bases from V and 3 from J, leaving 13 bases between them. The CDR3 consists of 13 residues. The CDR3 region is CSVWKGADTEAFF. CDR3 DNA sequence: TGCAGCGTTTGGAAAGGGGCGGACACTGAAGCTTTCTTT.

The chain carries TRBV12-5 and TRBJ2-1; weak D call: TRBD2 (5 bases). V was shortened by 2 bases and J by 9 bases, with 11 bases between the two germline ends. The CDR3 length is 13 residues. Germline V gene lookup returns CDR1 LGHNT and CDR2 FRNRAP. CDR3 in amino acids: CASGLPGSGEQFF. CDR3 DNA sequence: TGTGCTAGTGGTTTGCCGGGAAGCGGTGAGCAGTTCTTC. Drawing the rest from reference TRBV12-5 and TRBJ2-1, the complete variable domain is DARVTQTPRHKVTEMGQEVTMRCQPILGHNTVFWYRQTMMQGLELLAYFRNRAPLDDSGMPKDRFSAEMPDATLATLKIQPSEPRDSAVYFCASGLPGSGEQFFGPGTRLTVL.

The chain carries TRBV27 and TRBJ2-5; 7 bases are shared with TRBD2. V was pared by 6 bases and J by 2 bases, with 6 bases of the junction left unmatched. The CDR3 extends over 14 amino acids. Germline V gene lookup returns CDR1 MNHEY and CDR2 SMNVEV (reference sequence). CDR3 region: CASSRTGGQETQYF. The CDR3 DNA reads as TGTGCCAGCAGCCGGACGGGGGGACAAGAGACCCAGTACTTC.

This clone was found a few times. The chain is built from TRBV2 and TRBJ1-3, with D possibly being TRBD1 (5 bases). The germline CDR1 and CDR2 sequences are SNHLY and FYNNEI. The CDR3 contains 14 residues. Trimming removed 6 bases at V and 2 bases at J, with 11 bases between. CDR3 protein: CASRDISAGNTIYF. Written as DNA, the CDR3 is TGTGCCAGCAGGGACATCTCCGCTGGAAACACCATATATTTT.

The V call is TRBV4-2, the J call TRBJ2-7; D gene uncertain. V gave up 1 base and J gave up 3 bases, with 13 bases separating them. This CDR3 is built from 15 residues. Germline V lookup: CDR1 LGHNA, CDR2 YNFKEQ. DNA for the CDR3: TGTGCCAGCAGCCAAGTGGAGCGTCTAGGCTACGAGCAGTACTTC. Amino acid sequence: CASSQVERLGYEQYF.

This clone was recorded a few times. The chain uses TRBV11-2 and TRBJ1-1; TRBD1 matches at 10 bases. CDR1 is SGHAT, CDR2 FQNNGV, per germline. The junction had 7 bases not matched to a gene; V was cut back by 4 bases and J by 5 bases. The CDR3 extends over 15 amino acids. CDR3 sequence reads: CASSSSDRGLTEAFF. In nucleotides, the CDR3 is TGTGCCAGCAGCTCGTCTGACAGGGGGCTAACTGAAGCTTTCTTT.